This T cell receptor (beta chain) comes out of a study of long-term antiretroviral therapy in people with HIV. Germline trimming cut 4 bases from V and 2 bases from J; bases unmatched to any gene: 5. Germline V lookup: CDR1 SGDLS, CDR2 YYNGEE. CDR3 size: 14 residues. Run at survey level, the immunoSEQ assay was version v3.0. TCRdb's copy holds only in-frame clones and misses some; the assay was immunoSEQ multiplex PCR. The profile shows 15,000 to 20,000 clones, 65% to 85% of them singletons. This specimen was unsorted PBMCs, taken 2.3 years after starting antiretroviral therapy. The clonotype originates from a woman aged 40 to 50 with HIV. The chain joins TRBV9 to TRBJ2-7, with 8 positions matching TRBD2. CDR3 protein: CASSSGLAAYEQYF. Written as DNA, the CDR3 is TGTGCCAGCAGCTCCGGACTAGCCGCCTACGAGCAGTACTTC.